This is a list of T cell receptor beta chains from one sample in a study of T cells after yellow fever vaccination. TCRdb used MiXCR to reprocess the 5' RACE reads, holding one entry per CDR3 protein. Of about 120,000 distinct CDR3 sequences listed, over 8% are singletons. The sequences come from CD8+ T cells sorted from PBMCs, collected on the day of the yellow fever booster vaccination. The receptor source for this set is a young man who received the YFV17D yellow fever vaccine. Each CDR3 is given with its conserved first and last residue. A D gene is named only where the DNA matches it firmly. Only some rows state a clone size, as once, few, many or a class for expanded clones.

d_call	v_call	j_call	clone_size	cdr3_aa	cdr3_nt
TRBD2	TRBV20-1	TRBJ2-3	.	CSARHSGGALDTQYF	TGCAGTGCTAGACATAGCGGGGGGGCCCTGGATACGCAGTATTTT
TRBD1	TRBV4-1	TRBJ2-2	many	CASSQERWGQTTTGELFF	TGCGCCAGCAGCCAAGAAAGGTGGGGACAGACCACCACCGGGGAGCTGTTTTTT
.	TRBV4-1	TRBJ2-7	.	CASSHTGPGAYEQYF	TGCGCCAGCAGCCATACAGGGCCAGGCGCCTACGAGCAGTACTTC
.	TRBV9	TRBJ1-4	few	CASSVANREVEKLFF	TGTGCCAGCAGCGTAGCTAACAGGGAGGTTGAAAAACTGTTTTTT
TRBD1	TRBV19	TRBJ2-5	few	CASRKRTGKETQYF	TGTGCCAGCCGAAAGAGGACAGGGAAGGAGACCCAGTACTTC
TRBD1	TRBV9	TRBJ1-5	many	CASSEAGGGQPQHF	TGTGCCAGCAGCGAAGCAGGGGGGGGTCAGCCCCAGCATTTT
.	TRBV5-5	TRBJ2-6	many	CASSLGTGTLGSGANVLTF	TGTGCCAGCAGCTTGGGGACCGGGACCTTGGGCTCTGGGGCCAACGTCCTGACTTTC
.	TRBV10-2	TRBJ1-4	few	CASSEFRVANEKLFF	TGCGCCAGCAGTGAGTTCCGGGTGGCTAATGAAAAACTGTTTTTT
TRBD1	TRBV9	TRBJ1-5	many	CASSEGQFSNQPQHF	TGTGCCAGCAGCGAGGGACAGTTTAGCAATCAGCCCCAGCATTTT
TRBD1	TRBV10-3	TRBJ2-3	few	CAISELFGQASTDTQYF	TGTGCCATCAGTGAGTTATTCGGACAGGCTAGCACAGATACGCAGTATTTT
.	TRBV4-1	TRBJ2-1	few	CASSQVRGNEQFF	TGCGCCAGCAGCCAAGTGAGAGGCAATGAGCAGTTCTTC
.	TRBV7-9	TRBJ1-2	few	CASSSTNYGYTF	TGTGCCAGCAGCTCGACAAACTATGGCTACACCTTC
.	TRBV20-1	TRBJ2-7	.	CSAIAPPGAYEQYF	TGCAGTGCCATAGCCCCACCGGGGGCCTACGAGCAGTACTTC
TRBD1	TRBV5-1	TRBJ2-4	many	CASSSGQGLNIQYF	TGCGCCAGCAGCTCTGGACAGGGGTTAAACATTCAGTACTTC
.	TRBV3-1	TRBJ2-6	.	CASSQATGLSGANVLTF	TGTGCCAGCAGCCAAGCAACAGGGCTCTCTGGGGCCAACGTCCTGACTTTC
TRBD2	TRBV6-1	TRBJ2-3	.	CASRRLAGTSTDTQYF	TGTGCCAGCAGGAGACTAGCGGGGACTAGCACAGATACGCAGTATTTT